This is a list of T cell receptor beta chains from one sample in a study of shared clonotypes between healthy human individuals. Generated by immunoSEQ multiplex PCR, the TCRdb table keeps only in-frame clones and is missing some. Counted here are roughly 490,000 clones, roughly 85% occurring once; the ten biggest clones make up less than 15%. The sample consisted of PBMCs. Receptors originate from a woman aged 40 to 49 in good health. Some clones in this sample may be carry-over from other donors' samples. The CDR3 runs from the conserved cysteine through the conserved F or W.

v_gene: TRBV28
j_gene: TRBJ1-2
CDR3aa: CASSPPQTANYGYTF

v_gene: TRBV18
j_gene: TRBJ2-7
CDR3aa: CASSPSTSGNSYEQYF

v_gene: TRBV5-1
j_gene: TRBJ2-7
CDR3aa: CASSPRQGNYEQYF

v_gene: TRBV28
j_gene: TRBJ1-4
CDR3aa: CASNGGQVEKLFF

v_gene: TRBV19
j_gene: TRBJ1-2
CDR3aa: CASSQGQVYGYTF

v_gene: TRBV10-1
j_gene: TRBJ2-2
CDR3aa: CASSATSGYTGELFF

v_gene: TRBV4-3
j_gene: TRBJ1-2
CDR3aa: CASSQGQNNYGYTF

v_gene: TRBV28
j_gene: TRBJ1-1
CDR3aa: CASSPTTGGNTEAFF

v_gene: TRBV29-1
j_gene: TRBJ2-5
CDR3aa: CSVEYGLAGGVWKETQYF

v_gene: TRBV18
j_gene: TRBJ1-2
CDR3aa: CASRLDRDNTF

v_gene: TRBV14
j_gene: TRBJ2-7
CDR3aa: CASSQGSYEQYF

v_gene: TRBV13
j_gene: TRBJ2-1
CDR3aa: CASSLVRTSGINEQFF

v_gene: TRBV5-4
j_gene: TRBJ2-5
CDR3aa: CASSLSSGTGEETQYF

v_gene: TRBV10-3
j_gene: TRBJ2-1
CDR3aa: CAISDPGTDIYNEQFF

v_gene: TRBV27
j_gene: .
CDR3aa: CASSSRLEGEQYF

v_gene: TRBV2
j_gene: TRBJ2-1
CDR3aa: CASSERSGRPDEQFF

v_gene: TRBV5-1
j_gene: .
CDR3aa: CASSLGAGTEQYF

v_gene: TRBV18
j_gene: TRBJ2-7
CDR3aa: CASSQGASYEQYF

v_gene: TRBV28
j_gene: TRBJ2-2
CDR3aa: CASSPAGETGELFF

v_gene: TRBV7-9
j_gene: TRBJ2-7
CDR3aa: CASSPPASGRAGEQYF

v_gene: TRBV5-6
j_gene: TRBJ2-3
CDR3aa: CASSSPGQGITDTQYF

v_gene: TRBV10-3
j_gene: TRBJ1-2
CDR3aa: CAISESLNSEGYTF

v_gene: TRBV29-1
j_gene: TRBJ2-1
CDR3aa: CSVGVLAGKYNEQFF

v_gene: TRBV5-1
j_gene: TRBJ2-7
CDR3aa: CASSLSLGAAQNEQYF

v_gene: TRBV11-2
j_gene: TRBJ2-5
CDR3aa: CASSLGGLAGIRETQYF

v_gene: TRBV2
j_gene: TRBJ2-7
CDR3aa: CASSESGTGADEQYF

v_gene: TRBV6-6
j_gene: TRBJ2-2
CDR3aa: CASSDYHTGELFF

v_gene: TRBV29-1
j_gene: TRBJ2-1
CDR3aa: CSVVLPEWMGEQFF

v_gene: TRBV21-1
j_gene: TRBJ1-4
CDR3aa: CASSKKRVTNEKLFF

v_gene: TRBV7-2
j_gene: TRBJ2-3
CDR3aa: CASSFTSGRTDTQYF

v_gene: TRBV7-8
j_gene: TRBJ2-5
CDR3aa: CASSRGRLQETQYF

v_gene: TRBV15
j_gene: TRBJ2-3
CDR3aa: CATSRDRGNYPGGLGDTQYF

v_gene: TRBV2
j_gene: TRBJ2-7
CDR3aa: CASSDWDRGSYEQYF

v_gene: TRBV19
j_gene: TRBJ2-3
CDR3aa: CASSLRESDTQYF

v_gene: TRBV5-1
j_gene: TRBJ1-5
CDR3aa: CASSLAPSGNQPQHF